These 9 T cell receptor beta chains were sequenced from one sample in a study of blood T cell repertoires in COVID-19 (dated by TCRdb to 2019 to 2021). Libraries were built with the immunoSEQ multiplex PCR assay. TCRdb holds this immuneACCESS table with in-frame rearrangements only. Some clones are missing; in checked studies, unresolved V genes explain under half, and the rest has no known cause. Recorded for this sample are 80,000 to 100,000 clones; roughly 90% of them occurred a single time. Together, the top ten hold about 1.6% of the sample. Material for sequencing was peripheral blood. These receptors were collected from a human donor with active COVID-19. The donor label of this sample is uncertain.

This chain links TRBV6-2 or TRBV6-3 with TRBJ1-5; 10 bases fit TRBD1. Germline values: CDR1 MNHEY, CDR2 SVGEGT. The V gene end was trimmed by 5 bases and the J gene end by 3 bases; junction bases not matched to a gene: 7. CDR3 length equals 16 residues. Here the CDR3 reads CASSDRTGGTNQPQHF. For the CDR3, the DNA is TGTGCCAGCAGTGACCGGACAGGGGGTACCAATCAGCCCCAGCATTTT.

The chain links TRBV13 to TRBJ1-6, with 7 bases fitting TRBD1. The V and J ends lost 5 bases and 8 bases, in that order; junction bases with no gene match: 6. The CDR3 covers 14 residues. Germline CDR1 PRHDT, CDR2 FYEKMQ (reference sequence). The CDR3 coding sequence is TGTGCCAGCAGCACAACAGGGGCGGATTCACCCCTCCACTTT. Protein: CASSTTGADSPLHF.

V gene TRBV6-5 combines with J gene TRBJ2-2; 16 nucleotides agree with TRBD2. The V segment lost 4 bases and the J segment 6 bases; nucleotides outside the gene matches: 2. The germline CDR1 and CDR2 sequences are MNHEY and SVGAGI. This CDR3 has 16 residues. CDR3 coding DNA: TGTGCCAGCAGTTCCGGGACTAGCGGGGGGGCCGGGGAGCTGTTTTTT. It encodes CASSSGTSGGAGELFF.

The CDR3 DNA sequence: TGTGCCTGGTCTTTTGGGGGGGGGACTGAAGCTTTCTTT. This sequence encodes CAWSFGGGTEAFF. The gene calls are TRBV30 and TRBJ1-1; maybe TRBD1 (5 bases). The CDR3 has 13 amino acids. Trimming took 5 bases from V and 5 from J, leaving 15 bases between them. In germline, CDR1 is GTSNPN, CDR2 SVGIG (reference sequence).

This clone was seen a few times. This chain links TRBV6-2 or TRBV6-3 with TRBJ2-7, with 7 bases that match TRBD2. The germline V gene encodes CDR1 MNHEY and CDR2 SVGEGT. J lost 0 bases, V lost 0 bases, and 8 bases had no gene match. The CDR3 is 17 amino acids. CDR3 DNA sequence: TGTGCCAGCAGTTACTCGGGGAGCGGGGAGATCTCCTACGAGCAGTACTTC. Its protein product is CASSYSGSGEISYEQYF.

The J gene is TRBJ2-5, the V gene TRBV10-3; TRBD1 agrees at 11 bases. The CDR3 sequence is 14 residues long. Germline CDR1 and CDR2: ENHRY and SYGVKD. Unmatched junction bases numbered 7, after V lost 8 bases and J lost 5 bases. The CDR3 protein is CAIAGTGGAETQYF. CDR3 nucleotides: TGTGCCATCGCCGGGACAGGGGGAGCCGAGACCCAGTACTTC.

The chain uses TRBV7-3 and TRBJ2-2; tentatively, D is TRBD2 (5 bases). The V gene lost 2 bases and the J gene lost 6 bases, with 10 bases spanning the gap. This CDR3 is 14 amino acids long. CDR1 is SGHTA, CDR2 FQGTGA, per germline. CDR3 amino acids: CASSLGLAAGELFF. CDR3 DNA: TGTGCCAGCAGCTTAGGTCTAGCAGCCGGGGAGCTGTTTTTT.

This chain links TRBV6-1 with TRBJ2-2, with 12 bases matching TRBD2. The CDR3 length is 15 residues. The junction had 1 base not matched to a gene; V was cut back by 2 bases and J by 6 bases. The germline V gene encodes CDR1 MNHNS and CDR2 SASEGT. The CDR3 nucleotides read TGTGCCAGCAGTGAACTAGCGGGGGGGCCCGGGGAGCTGTTTTTT. Protein: CASSELAGGPGELFF.

This chain uses TRBV9 with TRBJ1-2; D possibly corresponds to TRBD1 (6 bases). V gave up 0 bases and J gave up 8 bases, with 8 bases separating them. This CDR3 has 12 residues. Germline values: CDR1 SGDLS, CDR2 YYNGEE. CDR3: CASSVGDMGYTF. The CDR3 bases are TGTGCCAGCAGCGTAGGGGACATGGGCTACACCTTC.